This entry features one T cell receptor (beta chain) sequence. Profiled with immunoSEQ multiplex PCR; TCRdb holds only in-frame clones, not every one. In the table there are 200,000 to 250,000 clones, under 85% of which are singletons. The data stem from a study of blood T cell repertoires in COVID-19. Recovered status applied to Cohort 3 donors who had two consecutive negative PCRs. It also applied to those with clearance or with symptom resolution. The CDR3 is 14 residues long. The V and J ends lost 1 base and 11 bases respectively, with 15 bases between them. CDR1 is LNHNV and CDR2 is YYDKDF in the germline V gene (reference sequence).

The specimen was PBMCs or T cells enriched from blood (not recorded which). This receptor was identified in a man between 60 and 75 years old who had recovered from COVID-19. The chain has TRBV15 and TRBJ1-5, with D perhaps matching TRBD1 (5 bases). The CDR3: CATSRGDSRVAQHF. CDR3 nucleotides: TGTGCCACCAGCAGAGGGGACTCGCGGGTGGCCCAGCATTTT.